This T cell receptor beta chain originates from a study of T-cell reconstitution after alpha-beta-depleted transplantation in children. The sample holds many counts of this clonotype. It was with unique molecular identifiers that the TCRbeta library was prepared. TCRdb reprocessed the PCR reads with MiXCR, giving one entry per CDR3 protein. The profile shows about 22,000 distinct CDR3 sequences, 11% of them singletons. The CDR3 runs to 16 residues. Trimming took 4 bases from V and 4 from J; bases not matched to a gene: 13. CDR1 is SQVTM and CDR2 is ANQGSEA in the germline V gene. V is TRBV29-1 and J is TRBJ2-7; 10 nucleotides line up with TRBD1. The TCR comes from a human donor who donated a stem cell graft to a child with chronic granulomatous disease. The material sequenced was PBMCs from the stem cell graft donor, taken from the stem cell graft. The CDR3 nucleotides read TGCAGCGTTGGGGGTCTTCAGACAGGGGGCAGGTACGAGCAGTACTTC. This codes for CSVGGLQTGGRYEQYF.